The 21 T cell receptor beta chains below were found in one sample sequenced in a study of graft-versus-host responses after intestinal transplantation (dated by TCRdb to the early 2020s). Antigens for these TCRs are unknown. Library prep was done by the immunoSEQ multiplex PCR assay. Here the immuneACCESS table is served through TCRdb, limited to in-frame sequences with V and J called. Missing clones are a known gap in these copies; in checked studies unresolved V genes cover under half, and the rest lacks a known reason. In all, the sample holds around 90,000 clones, and roughly 92% of those were seen once. About 0.3% of the sample is held by the ten biggest clonotypes. The time point label here, explained by the study, means: cells obtained before transplantation from donor or recipient. Material: unstimulated CD4+ T cells sorted from spleen or lymph node cells, obtained before intestinal transplant. These receptors all stem from a human donor who received an intestinal transplant.

This chain connects TRBV27 to TRBJ2-1, with TRBD2 as a possible D gene (6 bases). This CDR3 spans 14 amino acids. Deletions cut 3 bases from V and 8 bases from J, with 14 bases between. Germline V lookup: CDR1 MNHEY, CDR2 SMNVEV (reference sequence). The CDR3 spells CASSLIAAWDEQFF. CDR3 nucleotide sequence: TGTGCCAGCAGTTTGATAGCGGCTTGGGATGAGCAGTTCTTC.

This clone was seen a few times. The rearrangement uses TRBV9 and TRBJ1-2; TRBD1 agrees at 11 bases. The CDR3 is made up of 16 amino acids. Trimming took 2 bases from V and 4 from J; bases not matched to a gene: 7. Germline CDR1 reads SGDLS; CDR2 reads YYNGEE. The CDR3 bases are TGTGCCAGCAGCGTTGGGGGACAGGGGGACGGCTATGGCTACACCTTC. Residues: CASSVGGQGDGYGYTF.

Regarding this clone: Other DNA sequences from this sample encode an identical CDR3 as well. The chain uses TRBV2 and TRBJ1-2; 7 bases are shared with TRBD1. With V trimmed by 3 bases and J by 0 bases, 16 bases remained unmatched. This CDR3 has 19 residues. Germline CDR1 and CDR2: SNHLY and FYNNEI. In DNA, the CDR3 is TGTGCCAGCAGTGATAGTGGGCTTTCCGGGACAGAATCTAACTATGGCTACACCTTC. Translation: CASSDSGLSGTESNYGYTF.

The chain employs TRBV11-2 and TRBJ2-7; perhaps TRBD2 as D (7 bases). The ends were cut back, 3 bases at V and 0 bases at J, with 15 bases in the middle. The germline V gene encodes CDR1 SGHAT and CDR2 FQNNGV. This CDR3 spans 16 amino acids. CDR3 DNA sequence: TGTGCCAGCAGCTTGGGGGGGCAGGGGAGCTCCTACGAGCAGTACTTC. It yields the protein CASSLGGQGSSYEQYF.

The CDR3 DNA follows: TGCAGTGCTAGAGATGGCGACGAGCAGTACTTC. Encoded protein: CSARDGDEQYF. The gene calls are TRBV20-1 and TRBJ2-5; no clear D gene. The last part of the DNA fits TRBJ2-7 better; the J call may be wrong. There are 11 residues in the CDR3. Germline V gives CDR1 DFQATT, CDR2 SNEGSKA (reference sequence).

This sequence joins TRBV21-1 and TRBJ2-3; no check of the table's D call, TRBD2, against the DNA was made. TRBV21-1 is assigned pseudogene status. The length of the CDR3 is 17 residues. The CDR3: CASSKETSGRAGDTQYF. The CDR3 DNA sequence: TGTGCCAGCAGCAAGGAGACTAGCGGGAGGGCCGGAGATACGCAGTATTTT.

The rearrangement uses TRBV27 and TRBJ2-7, with D maybe TRBD2 (6 bases). The germline V gene has CDR1 MNHEY and CDR2 SMNVEV (reference sequence). The germline V and J ends were trimmed by 2 bases and 3 bases, with 14 bases remaining between them. CDR3 size: 15 residues. CDR3 DNA sequence: TGTGCCAGCAGTTTACGGTCTGCGGGAAGCTACGAGCAGTACTTC. It specifies CASSLRSAGSYEQYF.

The rearrangement uses TRBV6-5 and TRBJ2-2; 8 bases are a match to TRBD1. This CDR3 has 14 residues. Per germline, CDR1 MNHEY and CDR2 SVGAGI. The V gene end was trimmed by 5 bases and the J gene end by 5 bases; junction bases not matched to a gene: 4. The CDR3 bases are TGTGCCAGCAGTCGTGACAGGGGTACCGGGGAGCTGTTTTTT. It codes for CASSRDRGTGELFF.

About this clone itself: The sample has other DNA sequences that encode this CDR3 too. The chain links TRBV28 to TRBJ1-2; 7 bases line up with TRBD1. This CDR3 has 17 residues. From germline, CDR1 is MDHEN and CDR2 SYDVKM. V shed 8 bases and J 0 bases; nucleotides not matched to a gene: 15. This chain's CDR3 is CASGRLNRGPSNYGYTF. CDR3 DNA sequence: TGTGCCAGCGGTCGTTTGAACAGGGGCCCCTCTAACTATGGCTACACCTTC.

The chain recombines TRBV7-9 with TRBJ2-7; 10 nucleotides line up with TRBD2. With V trimmed by 0 bases and J by 3 bases, 2 bases remained unmatched. From germline, CDR1 is SEHNR and CDR2 FQNEAQ (reference sequence). The CDR3 loop spans 15 amino acids. CDR3 amino acids: CASSLARTSGYEQYF. DNA of the CDR3: TGTGCCAGCAGCTTAGCCAGGACTAGCGGCTACGAGCAGTACTTC.

V is TRBV25-1 and J is TRBJ2-1; no definite D call. Trimming shortened V by 4 bases and J by 9 bases, and 10 bases separated the two germline ends. There are 12 residues in the CDR3. Per the germline V gene, CDR1 is MGHDK and CDR2 is SYGVNS. CDR3 protein: CASSASSTEQFF. DNA of the CDR3: TGTGCCAGCAGTGCGTCCTCGACTGAGCAGTTCTTC. Combining the CDR3 with reference TRBV25-1 and TRBJ2-1 gives the whole variable domain EADIYQTPRYLVIGTGKKITLECSQTMGHDKMYWYQQDPGMELHLIHYSYGVNSTEKGDLSSESTVSRIRTEHFPLTLESARPSHTSQYLCASSASSTEQFFGPGTRLTVL.

The chain is built from TRBV20-1 and TRBJ2-1; no definite D call. Germline CDR1 DFQATT, CDR2 SNEGSKA (reference sequence). This CDR3 is 11 amino acids long. Trimming removed 0 bases from V and 10 bases from J, with 7 bases in between. CDR3 loop: CSARERLEQFF. CDR3 sequence (DNA): TGCAGTGCTAGAGAAAGGTTAGAGCAGTTCTTC.

This chain connects TRBV5-5 to TRBJ2-7; 7 bases are a match to TRBD2. With 4 bases clipped from V and 1 base from J, the junction kept 20 bases outside the gene matches. The CDR3 is 19 residues long. The germline CDR1 and CDR2 sequences are SGHKS and YYEKEE (reference sequence). CDR3 protein: CASSRTGTTSQRTSYEQYF. For the CDR3, the DNA is TGTGCCAGCAGCAGAACTGGGACTACCTCCCAAAGGACGTCCTACGAGCAGTACTTC. Supplemented by reference TRBV5-5 and TRBJ2-7, the full variable domain reads DAGVTQSPTHLIKTRGQQVTLRCSPISGHKSVSWYQQVLGQGPQFIFQYYEKEERGRGNFPDRFSARQFPNYSSELNVNALLLGDSALYLCASSRTGTTSQRTSYEQYFGPGTRLTVT.

This chain joins TRBV30 and TRBJ1-2, with D possibly being TRBD1 (5 bases). Trimming cost V 2 bases and J 6 bases, with 10 bases left between them. CDR3 size: 12 residues. The V gene's germline CDR1 is GTSNPN and CDR2 SVGIG (reference sequence). The CDR3 DNA reads as TGTGCCTGGAGTCCTAGGGGTGATGGCTACACCTTC. Translated, it gives CAWSPRGDGYTF.

J is TRBJ2-5 and V is TRBV27, with 13 bases fitting TRBD2. Per the germline V gene, CDR1 is MNHEY and CDR2 is SMNVEV (reference sequence). V shed 5 bases, J shed 4 bases, and the junction held 10 bases outside the gene matches. This CDR3 has 17 residues. The CDR3 loop is CASSRWTSGSDRETQYF. The DNA of the CDR3 is TGTGCCAGCAGTCGGTGGACTAGCGGGAGTGATAGAGAGACCCAGTACTTC.

The chain carries TRBV4-2 and TRBJ2-1; possible D gene TRBD1, 5 bases. The V gene's germline CDR1 is LGHNA and CDR2 YNFKEQ. V was clipped by 0 bases and J by 0 bases, with 9 bases between them. The length of the CDR3 is 16 residues. Here the CDR3 reads CASSQDRGISYNEQFF. The CDR3 coding sequence is TGTGCCAGCAGCCAAGATAGGGGAATCTCCTACAATGAGCAGTTCTTC.

V usage is TRBV6-1 and J usage is TRBJ2-5, with unresolved D. Trimming pared 3 bases from V and 2 bases from J, leaving 10 bases between. Germline CDR1 and CDR2: MNHNS and SASEGT. CDR3 length equals 14 residues. The CDR3 sequence is CASSDGLDQETQYF. CDR3 sequence (DNA): TGTGCCAGCAGTGATGGGCTGGATCAAGAGACCCAGTACTTC.

The chain carries TRBV27 and TRBJ2-2, with TRBD1 as a possible D gene (6 bases). In germline, CDR1 is MNHEY, CDR2 SMNVEV (reference sequence). The CDR3 consists of 15 residues. V lost 8 bases and J lost 4, with 17 bases in between. The CDR3 sequence is CASRDKGQGTGELFF. CDR3 bases: TGTGCCAGCCGGGACAAGGGGCAGGGCACCGGGGAGCTGTTTTTT.

In its sample, this clone was seen once. This rearrangement joins TRBV6-6 to TRBJ2-5, with 7 bases that match TRBD2. J lost 4 bases, V lost 2 bases, and 4 bases had no gene match. Per the germline V gene, CDR1 is MNHNY and CDR2 is SVGAGI (reference sequence). The CDR3 totals 14 residues. For the CDR3, the DNA is TGTGCCAGCAGTTACGCGGGGGTTCGAGAGACCCAGTACTTC. It translates to CASSYAGVRETQYF.

The chain links TRBV5-5 to TRBJ1-2; D is unclear. The CDR3 has 13 amino acids. Germline V gene sequence: CDR1 SGHKS, CDR2 YYEKEE (reference sequence). Trimming took 4 bases from V and 4 from J, leaving 11 bases between them. CDR3 bases: TGTGCCAGCAGCGCGACAAGCCTCTATGGCTACACCTTC. It yields the protein CASSATSLYGYTF.

This chain joins TRBV19 and TRBJ2-1; TRBD2 agrees at 10 bases. CDR1 is LNHDA, CDR2 SQIVND, per germline (reference sequence). The CDR3 extends over 18 amino acids. The V and J ends lost 5 bases and 7 bases, in that order; junction bases with no gene match: 17. The CDR3 reads CASSSGTSVLIGGNEQFF. The CDR3 nucleotides read TGTGCCAGTAGTTCCGGGACTAGCGTCCTCATCGGTGGGAATGAGCAGTTCTTC.